These T cell receptor beta chains were read from a single sample in a study of shared clonotypes between healthy human individuals. Profiled with immunoSEQ multiplex PCR; TCRdb holds only in-frame clones, not every one. The profile covers about 1.5 million clones, with around 97% appearing a single time and about 1.2% taken by the ten largest. The sample taken for sequencing was naive CD4+ T cells sorted from blood. The origin of the receptors is a man in his thirties or forties in good health. The conserved cysteine and the conserved F or W are not part of the CDR3 here.

J gene	V gene	CDR3 protein
TRBJ2-1	TRBV7-2	ASSLTSSHGRSYNEQF
TRBJ2-3	TRBV7-9	ASSLDGTASTDTQY
TRBJ2-7	TRBV29-1	SVGQGGYEQY
TRBJ2-3	TRBV28	AIDPEGRPDTQY
TRBJ1-1	TRBV11-3	ASSLGGNMNTEAF
TRBJ1-1	TRBV14	ASSQRRNTEAF
TRBJ2-7	TRBV19	ASSSGLAGTYEQY
TRBJ1-4	TRBV10-1	ASSDSNEKLF
TRBJ2-5	TRBV2	ASNFGPEETQY
TRBJ2-3	TRBV5-4	ASSYNTDTQY
TRBJ2-4	TRBV2	ASFGQIAKNIQY
TRBJ2-2	TRBV18	ASSQGRYTGELF
TRBJ2-2	TRBV27	ASSTKQGRMNTGELF